This T cell receptor beta chain is drawn from a study of long-term antiretroviral therapy in people with HIV. The study's findings and limits: HIV repertoires showed narrower CDR3 length ranges than controls.

Remarks on this clone: The antigen remains undetermined.

CDR1 and CDR2 (germline): SGHNT, YENEEA. The CDR3 contains 13 residues. Trimming left V 4 bases short and J 9 bases short, with 13 bases between. With survey level as its setting, the immunoSEQ assay was v3.0. The protocol was immunoSEQ multiplex PCR, while the TCRdb copy is restricted to in-frame clones and leaves out a portion. The sample holds some 17,000 clones, around four fifths seen once. In each sample, about 0.95-11 million cryopreserved PBMC were present before DNA extraction. Material: unsorted PBMCs, obtained roughly 2.1 years before starting antiretroviral therapy. This sequence joins TRBV11-3 and TRBJ1-3; a possible D gene is TRBD1 (5 bases). This clonotype was obtained from a man in his thirties or forties with HIV. The CDR3 region has the DNA TGTGCCAGCAGCTCCACCACGGGGGGCACCATATATTTT. Translation gives CASSSTTGGTIYF.